This T cell receptor (beta chain) derives from a study of CD8 T cells in ankylosing spondylitis (dated by TCRdb to 2016 to 2017). Regarding the study in general: To find TCR variants linked to disease, the study profiled T cell receptor beta repertoires in ankylosing spondylitis patients and healthy donors. Peripheral blood was sampled, and synovial fluid was also collected from ankylosing spondylitis patients. The full study cohort comprised about 24 ankylosing spondylitis patients and some 100 healthy donors.

Sequencing was performed on an Illumina HiSeq 2500. TCR beta libraries were prepared by quantitative 5'-RACE with molecular barcodes. The original methods were these. A new computational method based on a probabilistic model of VDJ rearrangement was used to identify disease-linked TCR variants. TCRdb reran the public reads through fastp at Q25 and MiXCR, keeping productive beta chains. Identical CDR3 protein sequences are pooled into one entry, listed with their most common genes and DNA. V and J calls and clone size were set by TCRdb, not the authors. The sample profile shows about 260,000 distinct CDR3 sequences; over 15% of them were found once. Less than 9% of the sample is taken by the ten largest. On this clonotype: No cognate antigen has been identified for it. Base-call qualities are not available, and no considerably larger clone is one nucleotide away.

Findings and caveats that apply to the study as a whole: The disease-linked clones were reported as significantly enriched in matched synovial fluid samples from ankylosing spondylitis patients. A TCR beta motif of several highly homologous amino acid variants appeared characteristic of blood from ankylosing spondylitis patients. In peripheral blood, the disease-linked clones were found at relatively low frequencies and had a CD8+ phenotype. Some motif variants were previously reported in synovial fluid and blood of reactive arthritis patients, suggesting common disease-initiation mechanisms.

The CDR3 starts with the cysteine, ends with the phenylalanine, and has 16 residues. The retained sequence is limited to the CDR3, 48 bases, with the frame set at the first base. Trimming leaves V shorter by 0 bases and J shorter by 0 bases, with the junction holding 2 bases beyond the gene matches. The germline V gene gives CDR1 as SGDLS and CDR2 as YYNGEE. The rearrangement combines TRBV9 with TRBJ2-2, with 7 middle bases fitting TRBD2. The sequence was collected from a male donor with ankylosing spondylitis or in good health (not recorded which). Sequencing was performed on blood, either unsorted or a sorted T cell fraction (not recorded which). CDR3 loop: CASSVASGANTGELFF. The DNA sequence is given as TGTGCCAGCAGCGTAGCTAGCGGAGCGAACACCGGGGAGCTGTTTTTT.